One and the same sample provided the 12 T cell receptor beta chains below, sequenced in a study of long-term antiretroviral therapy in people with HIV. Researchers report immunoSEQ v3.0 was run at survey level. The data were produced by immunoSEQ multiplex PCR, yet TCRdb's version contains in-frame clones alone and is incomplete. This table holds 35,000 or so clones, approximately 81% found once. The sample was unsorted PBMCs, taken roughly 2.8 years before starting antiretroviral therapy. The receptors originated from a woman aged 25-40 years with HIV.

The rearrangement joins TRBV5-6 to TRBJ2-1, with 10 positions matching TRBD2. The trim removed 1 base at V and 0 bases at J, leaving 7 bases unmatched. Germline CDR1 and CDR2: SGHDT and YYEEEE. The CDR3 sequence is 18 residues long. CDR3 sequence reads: CASSLSSGGPSSYNEQFF. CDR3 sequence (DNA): TGTGCCAGCAGCTTGTCTAGCGGGGGCCCTAGCTCCTACAATGAGCAGTTCTTC.

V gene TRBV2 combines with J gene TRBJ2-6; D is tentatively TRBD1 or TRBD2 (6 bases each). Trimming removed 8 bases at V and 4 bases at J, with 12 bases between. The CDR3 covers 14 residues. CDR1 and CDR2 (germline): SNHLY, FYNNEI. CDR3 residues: CASGTGAGANVLTF. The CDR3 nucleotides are TGTGCCAGCGGTACGGGGGCAGGGGCCAACGTCCTGACTTTC.

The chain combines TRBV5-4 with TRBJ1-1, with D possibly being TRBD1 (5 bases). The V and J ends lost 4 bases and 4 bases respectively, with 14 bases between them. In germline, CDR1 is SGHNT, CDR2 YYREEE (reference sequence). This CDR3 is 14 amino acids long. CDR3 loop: CASSRGGESTEAFF. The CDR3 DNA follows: TGTGCCAGCAGCCGGGGGGGGGAAAGCACTGAAGCTTTCTTT.

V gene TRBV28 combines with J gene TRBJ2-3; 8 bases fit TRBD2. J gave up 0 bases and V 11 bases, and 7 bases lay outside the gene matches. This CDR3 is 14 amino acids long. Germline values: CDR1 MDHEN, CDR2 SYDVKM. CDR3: CAWGGGLSTDTQYF. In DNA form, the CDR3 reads TGTGCCTGGGGCGGGGGGCTAAGCACAGATACGCAGTATTTT.

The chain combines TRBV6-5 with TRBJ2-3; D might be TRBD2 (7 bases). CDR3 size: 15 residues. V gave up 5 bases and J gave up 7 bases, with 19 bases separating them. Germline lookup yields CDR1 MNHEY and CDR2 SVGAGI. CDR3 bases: TGTGCCAGCAGTGCCTCATGGGGGGGCGAAAATACGCAGTATTTT. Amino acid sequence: CASSASWGGENTQYF.

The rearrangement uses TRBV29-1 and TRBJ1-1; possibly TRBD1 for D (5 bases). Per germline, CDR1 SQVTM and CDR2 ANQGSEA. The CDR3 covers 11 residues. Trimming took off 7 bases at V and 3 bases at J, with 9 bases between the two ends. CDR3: CSARVDTEAFF. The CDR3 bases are TGCAGCGCCAGGGTGGACACTGAAGCTTTCTTT.

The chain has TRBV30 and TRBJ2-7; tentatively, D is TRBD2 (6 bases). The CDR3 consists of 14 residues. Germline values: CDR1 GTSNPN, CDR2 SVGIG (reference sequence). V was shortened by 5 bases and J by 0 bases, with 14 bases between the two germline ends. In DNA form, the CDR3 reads TGTGCCTGGCCGACTAGACAGTACTCCTACGAGCAGTACGTC. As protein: CAWPTRQYSYEQYV.

CDR3 residues: CASSVALTGGDNEQFF. CDR3 nucleotides: TGTGCCAGCAGCGTAGCATTGACAGGGGGTGACAATGAGCAGTTCTTC. V is TRBV9 and J is TRBJ2-1; 9 bases fit TRBD1. With 0 bases clipped from V and 5 bases from J, the junction kept 6 bases outside the gene matches. Germline CDR1 and CDR2: SGDLS and YYNGEE. This CDR3 is 16 amino acids long.

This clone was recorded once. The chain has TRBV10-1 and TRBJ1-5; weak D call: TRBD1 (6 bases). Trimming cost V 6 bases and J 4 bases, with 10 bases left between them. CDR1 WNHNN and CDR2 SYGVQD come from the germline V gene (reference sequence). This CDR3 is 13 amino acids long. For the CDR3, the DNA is TGCGCCAGCAGAGACAGGAGAAATCAGCCCCAGCATTTT. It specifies CASRDRRNQPQHF.

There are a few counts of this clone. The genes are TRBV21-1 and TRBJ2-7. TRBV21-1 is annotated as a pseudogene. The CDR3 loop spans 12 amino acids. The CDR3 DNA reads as TGTGCCAGCACGGGGGCAAATGGCGAGCAGTACGTC. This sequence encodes CASTGANGEQYV.

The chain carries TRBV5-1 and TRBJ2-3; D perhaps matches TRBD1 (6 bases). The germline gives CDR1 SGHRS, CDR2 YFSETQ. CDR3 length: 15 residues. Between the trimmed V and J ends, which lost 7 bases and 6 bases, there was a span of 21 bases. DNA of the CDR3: TGCGCCAGCCAGGGGTCGGTGCAAGGGGCGGATACGCAGTATTTT. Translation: CASQGSVQGADTQYF. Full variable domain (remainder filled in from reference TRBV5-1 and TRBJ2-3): KAGVTQTPRYLIKTRGQQVTLSCSPISGHRSVSWYQQTPGQGLQFLFEYFSETQRNKGNFPGRFSGRQFSNSRSEMNVSTLELGDSALYLCASQGSVQGADTQYFGPGTRLTVL.

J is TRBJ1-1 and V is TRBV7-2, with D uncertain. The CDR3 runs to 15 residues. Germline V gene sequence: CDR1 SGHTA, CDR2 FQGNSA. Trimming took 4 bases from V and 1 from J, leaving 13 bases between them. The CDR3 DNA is TGTGCCAGCAGCTCCCAAGTAGGGTCGAACACTGAAGCTTTCTTT. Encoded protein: CASSSQVGSNTEAFF.